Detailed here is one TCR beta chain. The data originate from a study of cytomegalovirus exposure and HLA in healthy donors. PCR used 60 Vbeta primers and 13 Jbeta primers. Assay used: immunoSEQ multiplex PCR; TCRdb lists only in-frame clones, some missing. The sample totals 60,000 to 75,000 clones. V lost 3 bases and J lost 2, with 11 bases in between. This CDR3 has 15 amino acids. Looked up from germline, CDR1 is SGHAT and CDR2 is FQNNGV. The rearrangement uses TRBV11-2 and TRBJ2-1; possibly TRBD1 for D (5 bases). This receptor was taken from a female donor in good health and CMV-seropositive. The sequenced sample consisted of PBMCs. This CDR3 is CASSFPAGTYNEQFF. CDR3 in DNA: TGTGCCAGCAGCTTCCCAGCAGGGACCTACAATGAGCAGTTCTTC.